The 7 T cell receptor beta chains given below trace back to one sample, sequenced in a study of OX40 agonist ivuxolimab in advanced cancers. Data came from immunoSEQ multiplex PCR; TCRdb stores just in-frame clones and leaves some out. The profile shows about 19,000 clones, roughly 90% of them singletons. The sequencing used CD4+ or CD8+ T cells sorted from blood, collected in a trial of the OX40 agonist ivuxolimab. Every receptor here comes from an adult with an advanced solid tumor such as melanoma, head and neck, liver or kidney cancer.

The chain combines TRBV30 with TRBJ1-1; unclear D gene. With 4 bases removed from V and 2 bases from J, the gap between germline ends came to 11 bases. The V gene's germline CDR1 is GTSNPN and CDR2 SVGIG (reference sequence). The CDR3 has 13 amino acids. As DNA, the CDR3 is TGTGCCTGGACGTGGTCAACAAACACTGAAGCTTTCTTT. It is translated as CAWTWSTNTEAFF.

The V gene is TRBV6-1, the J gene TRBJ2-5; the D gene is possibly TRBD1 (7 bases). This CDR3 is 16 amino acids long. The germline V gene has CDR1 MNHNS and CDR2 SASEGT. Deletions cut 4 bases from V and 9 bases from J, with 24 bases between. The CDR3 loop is CASSGGVDRPRGAQYF. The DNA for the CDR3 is TGTGCCAGCAGTGGAGGTGTGGACAGGCCAAGGGGGGCCCAGTACTTC.

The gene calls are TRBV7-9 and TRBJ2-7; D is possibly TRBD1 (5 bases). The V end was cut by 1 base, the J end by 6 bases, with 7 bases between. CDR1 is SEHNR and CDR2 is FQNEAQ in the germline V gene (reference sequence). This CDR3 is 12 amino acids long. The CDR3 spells CASSLVGAEQYF. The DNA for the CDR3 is TGTGCCAGCAGCTTAGTAGGGGCCGAGCAGTACTTC.

DNA for the CDR3: TGTGCCAGCAGTGAAATGGCGGAGAGAACTAATGAAAAACTGTTTTTT. It yields the protein CASSEMAERTNEKLFF. The chain carries TRBV2 and TRBJ1-4; D unclear. The ends were cut back, 2 bases at V and 1 base at J, with 11 bases in the middle. This CDR3 comprises 16 residues. In germline, CDR1 is SNHLY, CDR2 FYNNEI.

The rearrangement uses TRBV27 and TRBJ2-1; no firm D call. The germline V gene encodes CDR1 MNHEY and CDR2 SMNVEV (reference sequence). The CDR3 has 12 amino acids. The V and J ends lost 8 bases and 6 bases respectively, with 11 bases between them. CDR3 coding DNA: TGTGCCAGCTCATTTACACGCAATGAGCAGTTCTTC. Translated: CASSFTRNEQFF.

This CDR3 is CASSDGSWGNTEAFF. The DNA for the CDR3 is TGTGCCAGCAGTGACGGATCGTGGGGGAACACTGAAGCTTTCTTT. The chain employs TRBV27 and TRBJ1-1; D gene unclear. CDR1 and CDR2 (germline): MNHEY, SMNVEV (reference sequence). The CDR3 is 15 residues long. The germline V and J ends were trimmed by 5 bases and 1 base, with 14 bases remaining between them.

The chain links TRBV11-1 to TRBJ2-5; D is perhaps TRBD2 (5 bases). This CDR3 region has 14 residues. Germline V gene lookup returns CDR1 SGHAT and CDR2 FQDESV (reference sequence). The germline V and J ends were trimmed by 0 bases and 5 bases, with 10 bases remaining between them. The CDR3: CASSLAPGGETQYF. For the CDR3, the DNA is TGTGCCAGCAGCTTAGCGCCTGGAGGCGAGACCCAGTACTTC. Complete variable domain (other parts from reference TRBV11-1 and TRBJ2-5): EAEVAQSPRYKITEKSQAVAFWCDPISGHATLYWYRQILGQGPELLVQFQDESVVDDSQLPKDRFSAERLKGVDSTLKIQPAELGDSAMYLCASSLAPGGETQYFGPGTRLLVL.